This T cell receptor beta chain was documented in a study of CD39 and CD103 CD8 tumor-infiltrating T cells. At sample collection, these patients were off therapy. V was pared by 8 bases and J by 0 bases, with 19 bases between. The CDR3 runs 16 residues. Germline values: CDR1 SNHLY, CDR2 FYNNEI. Between roughly 9,500 and 110,000 sorted cells per subset supplied genomic DNA. The assay was immunoSEQ multiplex PCR, and TCRdb's table has in-frame clones only and misses some. The sample has 950 to 1,500 clones; around 80% are singletons. This clone is categorized as hyperexpanded. This sequence joins TRBV2 and TRBJ1-1; D remains ambiguous. This TCR derives from a human donor with ovarian cancer. The sequenced sample consisted of CD39- CD103- CD8+ T cells sorted from the tumor. Subset of the sample: CD103-CD39- double-negative CD45RA- CD8 T cells. For the CDR3, the DNA is TGTGCCAGCGCTGTCAGCGCACGATCCATGAACACTGAAGCTTTCTTT. The encoded protein is CASAVSARSMNTEAFF. The full variable domain, its missing parts supplied by reference TRBV2 and TRBJ1-1, is EPEVTQTPSHQVTQMGQEVILRCVPISNHLYFYWYRQILGQKVEFLVSFYNNEISEKSEIFDDQFSVERPDGSNFTLKIRSTKLEDSAMYFCASAVSARSMNTEAFFGQGTRLTVV.